The table lists the clone carrying this T cell receptor (beta chain) with many counts. Each CDR3 protein is one row after TCRdb ran MiXCR on the 5' RACE reads. The data show about 25,000 distinct CDR3 sequences, roughly 4.5% seen once. This entry comes from a study of early T cells in non-severe SARS-CoV-2 infection. CDR1 and CDR2 from the germline V gene are LNHDA and SQIVND (reference sequence). V dropped 5 bases and J dropped 2 bases, with 10 bases sitting between them. The CDR3 consists of 15 residues. The sequenced sample was whole blood. This clonotype was sampled from an adult who was a healthcare worker with PCR-confirmed SARS-CoV-2 infection or an uninfected control (not recorded which). This rearrangement joins TRBV19 to TRBJ2-6, with D uncertain. CDR3 amino acids: CASSLQEPGANVLTF. CDR3 nucleotides: TGTGCCAGTAGTCTGCAGGAGCCTGGGGCCAACGTCCTGACTTTC.